The entry below describes one T cell receptor beta chain. Its antigen remains unidentified. Mismatch with germline at one junction end may stem from a read error. The entry originates in a study of cytomegalovirus exposure and HLA in healthy donors. Study outcomes and limitations: Diagnosis of cytomegalovirus status made by the classifier reportedly showed high specificity and sensitivity. A later analysis linked some 17,000 TCR beta sequences to HLA alleles at 0.05 false discovery rate.

The CDR3 is 13 residues long. CDR1 and CDR2 from the germline V gene are SEHNR and FQNEAQ (reference sequence). The PCR made use of 60 Vbeta and 13 Jbeta primers. Profiling relied on immunoSEQ multiplex PCR, and the TCRdb table lists in-frame clones only, not all of them. This table holds more than 150,000 clones, approximately 84% found once. The chain is built from TRBV7-9 and TRBJ1-1; D is possibly TRBD1 (5 bases). Material: PBMCs. The clonotype comes from a woman between 40 and 50 years old in good health and CMV-seropositive. The CDR3 coding sequence is TGTTCCAGCAGCTTAGTCGGGGGGGTAGGTGCTTTCTTT. Its protein product is CSSSLVGGVGAFF.